This entry lists 12 T cell receptor beta chains sequenced from one sample in a study of OX40 agonist ivuxolimab in advanced cancers. Generated by immunoSEQ multiplex PCR, the TCRdb table keeps only in-frame clones and is missing some. This sample has about 46,000 clones; about 91% occur once, and the top ten carry about an eighth. The input for sequencing was CD4+ or CD8+ T cells sorted from blood, taken in a trial of the OX40 agonist ivuxolimab. The origin of the receptors is an adult with an advanced solid tumor such as melanoma, head and neck, liver or kidney cancer.

The chain joins TRBV30 to TRBJ2-1; 9 bases are a match to TRBD2. Germline V lookup: CDR1 GTSNPN, CDR2 SVGIG (reference sequence). Trimming cost V 4 bases and J 8 bases; bases outside gene matches: 6. This CDR3 is 13 amino acids long. DNA for the CDR3: TGTGCCTGGACTAGCGGGAATATCGATGAGCAGTTCTTC. Translation gives CAWTSGNIDEQFF.

The chain combines TRBV4-3 with TRBJ1-1; D is undetermined. Germline CDR1 reads LGHNA; CDR2 reads YSLEER. Trimming pared 1 base from V and 0 bases from J, leaving 9 bases between. This CDR3 has 15 amino acids. The CDR3 region has the DNA TGCGCCAGCAGCCAAGGACGTGGGTTGAACACTGAAGCTTTCTTT. Protein: CASSQGRGLNTEAFF.

The J gene is TRBJ2-3, the V gene TRBV27, with D uncertain. V was trimmed by 8 bases and J by 0 bases, leaving 15 bases between them. The CDR3 length is 15 residues. Germline CDR1 MNHEY, CDR2 SMNVEV (reference sequence). CDR3 sequence: CASPPHGTSTDTQYF. The CDR3 nucleotides are TGTGCCAGCCCCCCCCACGGAACTAGCACAGATACGCAGTATTTT.

The rearrangement joins TRBV27 to TRBJ1-2, with D possibly TRBD1 on 5 matching bases. Germline CDR1 MNHEY, CDR2 SMNVEV (reference sequence). Trimming shortened V by 5 bases and J by 4 bases, and 14 bases separated the two germline ends. CDR3 length: 14 amino acids. CDR3 residues: CASSPPGGLYGYTF. The CDR3 DNA is TGTGCCAGCAGTCCTCCCGGGGGACTCTATGGCTACACCTTC.

V and J are TRBV7-9 and TRBJ2-5; D possibly corresponds to TRBD2 (5 bases). There are 15 residues in the CDR3. V dropped 2 bases and J dropped 5 bases, with 15 bases sitting between them. The germline V gene encodes CDR1 SEHNR and CDR2 FQNEAQ (reference sequence). This CDR3 reads CASSLFEGSMETQYF. The CDR3 DNA is TGTGCCAGCAGCTTATTTGAGGGTAGTATGGAGACCCAGTACTTC.

This clone was seen just once. The chain carries TRBV28 and TRBJ1-6; perhaps TRBD1 as D (6 bases). The CDR3 runs 14 residues. From germline, CDR1 is MDHEN and CDR2 SYDVKM. V shed 7 bases and J shed 4 bases, with 11 bases lying between them. Here the CDR3 reads CASTPGQYNSPLHF. CDR3 coding DNA: TGTGCCAGCACCCCGGGACAATATAATTCACCCCTCCACTTT.

There are a few counts of this clone. J is TRBJ1-1 and V is TRBV9, with 8 bases that match TRBD1. There are 14 residues in the CDR3. Germline V gene sequence: CDR1 SGDLS, CDR2 YYNGEE. V shed 2 bases and J 3 bases; nucleotides not matched to a gene: 3. CDR3 protein: CASSVGQGDTEAFF. CDR3 sequence (DNA): TGTGCCAGCAGCGTTGGACAGGGAGACACTGAAGCTTTCTTT.

The chain links TRBV4-1 to TRBJ2-7; 7 bases agree with TRBD1. The CDR3 is 15 residues long. Germline V lookup: CDR1 MGHRA, CDR2 YSYEKL. The trim removed 1 base at V and 4 bases at J, leaving 7 bases unmatched. CDR3 nucleotide sequence: TGCGCCAGCAGCCAAGCCGACAGGGCTGGGTACGAGCAGTACTTC. Translating it yields CASSQADRAGYEQYF.

This chain joins TRBV19 and TRBJ1-3; no clear D gene. V was trimmed by 3 bases and J by 4 bases, leaving 13 bases between them. Germline CDR1 is LNHDA and CDR2 is SQIVND (reference sequence). CDR3 length: 15 residues. The CDR3 DNA sequence: TGTGCCAGTAGTATTTTTACCGGCTTCGGAAACACCATATATTTT. Its translation is CASSIFTGFGNTIYF.

In this sample, this clone turned up a few times. Other DNA sequences in the sample encode the same CDR3. This chain links TRBV4-3 with TRBJ2-3; D uncertain. The germline gives CDR1 LGHNA, CDR2 YSLEER. The CDR3 spans 15 residues. Trimming pared 0 bases from V and 0 bases from J, leaving 7 bases between. The CDR3 protein is CASSQDLVSTDTQYF. The CDR3, as DNA: TGCGCCAGCAGCCAAGATCTAGTTAGCACAGATACGCAGTATTTT.

This clone was detected only once. The V call is TRBV27, the J call TRBJ2-7, with D perhaps matching TRBD1 (6 bases). V was trimmed by 7 bases and J by 1 base, leaving 14 bases between them. Germline CDR1 is MNHEY and CDR2 is SMNVEV (reference sequence). This CDR3 has 14 amino acids. CDR3 in DNA: TGTGCCAGCAAACGCCGGGACACTTCCTACGAGCAGTACTTC. This gives the protein CASKRRDTSYEQYF.

The J gene is TRBJ2-6, the V gene TRBV4-3; 7 bases map to TRBD2. CDR1 and CDR2 from the germline V gene are LGHNA and YSLEER. CDR3 length equals 16 residues. V lost 0 bases to trimming and J lost 2 bases; unmatched junction nucleotides: 1. In nucleotides, the CDR3 is TGCGCCAGCAGCCAAGATCGGGGGGCTGGGGCCAACGTCCTGACTTTC. Translating gives CASSQDRGAGANVLTF.